These 15 T cell receptor beta chains originate from one sample sequenced in a study of cytomegalovirus exposure and HLA in healthy donors. This PCR relied on a set of 60 Vbeta primers and 13 Jbeta primers. Data came from immunoSEQ multiplex PCR; TCRdb stores just in-frame clones and leaves some out. Of some 97,000 clones detected, about 75% appear once; the ten largest clones hold less than 15%. Sequencing input: PBMCs. The receptors were gathered from a male donor in good health and CMV-seropositive.

J is TRBJ1-1 and V is TRBV6-5; D is possibly TRBD1 (6 bases). The length of the CDR3 is 14 residues. From germline, CDR1 is MNHEY and CDR2 SVGAGI. V lost 6 bases to trimming and J lost 11 bases, with 22 bases between them. CDR3 coding DNA: TGTGCCAGCAGACGGGACAACGAAAACTGGGGGGCTTTCTTT. Translated, it gives CASRRDNENWGAFF.

The gene calls are TRBV7-2 and TRBJ2-5; the match to TRBD1 covers 11 bases. CDR1 SGHTA and CDR2 FQGNSA come from the germline V gene. V trimming: 3 bases; J trimming: 4 bases; junction bases outside the gene matches: 4. This CDR3 has 15 residues. CDR3 loop: CASSFGTGGTETQYF. CDR3 bases: TGTGCCAGCAGCTTTGGGACAGGGGGTACAGAGACCCAGTACTTC.

This clone was observed a few times. At one end, the junction sequence differs from germline, possibly due to a read error. The J gene is TRBJ2-7, the V gene TRBV29-1; no clear D. CDR3 length equals 11 residues. CDR1 and CDR2 from the germline V gene are SQVTM and ANQGSEA. The CDR3 DNA reads TGCAGCGTTGTGGTTGCAGGCCAGCCGTCTTTC. Translation gives CSVVVAGQPSF.

The V gene is TRBV6-6, the J gene TRBJ2-4, with D maybe TRBD2 (6 bases). CDR1 MNHNY and CDR2 SVGAGI come from the germline V gene (reference sequence). V was cut by 2 bases and J by 6 bases, with 8 bases left in between. The CDR3 has 13 residues. The CDR3 DNA follows: TGTGCCAGCAGTTACCAGGGAGGAAACATTCAGTACTTC. Amino acid sequence: CASSYQGGNIQYF.

The chain is built from TRBV4-1 and TRBJ2-5; 7 bases match TRBD1. Losses at the gene ends were 1 base for V and 3 bases for J; bases not matched to a gene: 11. CDR1 and CDR2 (germline): MGHRA, YSYEKL. The CDR3 is 17 residues long. CDR3 sequence reads: CASSQVLGRQGEETQYF. The CDR3 DNA reads as TGCGCCAGCAGCCAAGTATTAGGGCGGCAGGGGGAAGAGACCCAGTACTTC.

This chain connects TRBV6-1 to TRBJ2-2; the D gene is possibly TRBD1 (6 bases). Trimming removed 3 bases at V and 6 bases at J, with 20 bases between. CDR3 length: 17 residues. The germline V gene encodes CDR1 MNHNS and CDR2 SASEGT. The CDR3 is CASSDYVRAGAAGELFF. CDR3 nucleotides: TGTGCCAGCAGTGATTACGTCCGGGCAGGGGCAGCCGGGGAGCTGTTTTTT.

The chain couples TRBV9 to TRBJ2-5; 10 bases agree with TRBD1. V lost 6 bases and J lost 5; bases outside the gene matches: 7. The CDR3 is made up of 14 amino acids. Per germline, CDR1 SGDLS and CDR2 YYNGEE. The CDR3 is CASNSGQGWETQYF. CDR3 sequence (DNA): TGTGCCAGCAACTCGGGACAGGGGTGGGAGACCCAGTACTTC.

Regarding this clone: Other DNA sequences from this sample encode an identical CDR3 as well. The chain joins TRBV4-3 to TRBJ1-2; 7 positions agree with TRBD1. The CDR3 covers 14 residues. With 3 bases clipped from V and 6 bases from J, the junction kept 7 bases outside the gene matches. In germline, CDR1 is LGHNA, CDR2 YSLEER. The CDR3 sequence: CASSQETGYDGYTF. The CDR3 coding sequence is TGCGCCAGCAGCCAGGAGACAGGGTATGATGGCTACACCTTC.

The chain employs TRBV4-3 and TRBJ1-4; no clear D gene. The germline V and J ends were trimmed by 0 bases and 7 bases, with 12 bases remaining between them. CDR3 length: 15 residues. Germline lookup yields CDR1 LGHNA and CDR2 YSLEER. CDR3 amino acids: CASSQDKQPIEKLFF. CDR3 coding DNA: TGCGCCAGCAGCCAAGATAAACAGCCGATTGAAAAACTGTTTTTT.

This chain joins TRBV9 and TRBJ1-4; D gene ambiguous. Germline loops: CDR1 SGDLS, CDR2 YYNGEE. The ends were cut back, 2 bases at V and 3 bases at J, with 20 bases in the middle. The CDR3 contains 18 residues. The CDR3 loop is CASSVRAFPGEANEKLFF. The CDR3, as DNA: TGTGCCAGCAGCGTGCGCGCCTTCCCCGGGGAGGCTAATGAAAAACTGTTTTTT.

This chain connects TRBV5-1 to TRBJ1-2, with 7 nucleotides matching TRBD1. The V gene's germline CDR1 is SGHRS and CDR2 YFSETQ. The CDR3 has 15 residues. With 4 bases clipped from V and 0 bases from J, the junction kept 6 bases outside the gene matches. The CDR3 region is CASSQSGQTNYGYTF. The CDR3 bases are TGCGCCAGCAGCCAGTCGGGACAGACTAACTATGGCTACACCTTC.

The chain recombines TRBV15 with TRBJ1-5; no reliable D call. V lost 1 base and J lost 0, with 19 bases in between. CDR1 and CDR2 from the germline V gene are LNHNV and YYDKDF (reference sequence). The CDR3 loop spans 19 amino acids. The CDR3, as DNA: TGTGCCACCAGCAGAGGGTCAGGCAGCCTAAGATATAGCAATCAGCCCCAGCATTTT. Protein: CATSRGSGSLRYSNQPQHF.

The chain employs TRBV4-1 and TRBJ2-1; a possible D gene is TRBD2 (5 bases). Trimming cost V 2 bases and J 1 base, with 12 bases left between them. Germline CDR1 MGHRA, CDR2 YSYEKL. The CDR3 has 16 amino acids. CDR3 loop: CASSQIGGGSYNEQFF. CDR3 DNA sequence: TGCGCCAGCAGCCAAATCGGAGGCGGTTCCTACAATGAGCAGTTCTTC.

The J gene is TRBJ2-1, the V gene TRBV19; D is possibly TRBD1 (5 bases). Germline V gives CDR1 LNHDA, CDR2 SQIVND (reference sequence). CDR3 size: 11 residues. V lost 1 base to trimming and J lost 11 bases, with 6 bases between them. As DNA, the CDR3 is TGTGCCAGTAGTATAGCAGGGAAGCAGTTCTTC. This translates into CASSIAGKQFF.

The V and J genes are TRBV30 and TRBJ2-7; 12 nucleotides match TRBD2. The CDR3 totals 14 residues. Germline V gene data show CDR1 as GTSNPN and CDR2 as SVGIG (reference sequence). V dropped 0 bases and J dropped 6; count of bases not matched to a gene: 3. CDR3 sequence reads: CAWSVLAGGVEQYF. In DNA, the CDR3 is TGTGCCTGGAGTGTACTAGCGGGGGGCGTCGAGCAGTACTTC.